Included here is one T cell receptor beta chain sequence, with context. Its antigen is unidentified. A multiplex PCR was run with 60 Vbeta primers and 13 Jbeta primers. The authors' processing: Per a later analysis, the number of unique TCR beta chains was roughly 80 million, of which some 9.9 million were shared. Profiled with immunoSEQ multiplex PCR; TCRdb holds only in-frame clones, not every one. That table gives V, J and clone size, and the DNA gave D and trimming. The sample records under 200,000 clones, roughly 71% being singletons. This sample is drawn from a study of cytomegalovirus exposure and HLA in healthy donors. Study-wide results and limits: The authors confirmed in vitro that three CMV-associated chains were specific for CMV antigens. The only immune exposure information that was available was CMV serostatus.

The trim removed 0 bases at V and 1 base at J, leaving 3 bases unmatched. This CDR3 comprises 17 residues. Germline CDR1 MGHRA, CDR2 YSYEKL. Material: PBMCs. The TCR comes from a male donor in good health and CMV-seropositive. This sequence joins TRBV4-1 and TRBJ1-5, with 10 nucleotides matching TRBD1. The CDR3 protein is CASSQDSGQGSNQPQHF. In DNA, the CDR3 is TGCGCCAGCAGCCAAGATTCGGGACAGGGGAGCAATCAGCCCCAGCATTTT.